The clone carrying this T cell receptor beta chain appeared many times. No antigen is known for it. Every TCR cDNA molecule carried a tag that served as a unique molecular identifier. TCRdb processed the 5' RACE reads anew with MiXCR; each CDR3 protein has one entry. In the table there are around 47,000 distinct CDR3 sequences, less than 9.5% of which are singletons. As to time point: blood at routine non-recurrence follow-up after resection. Material for sequencing was whole RNA from tumor, nontumor lung or frozen PBMC, left unsorted. This sample is drawn from a study of spatial heterogeneity in lung cancer. At the level of the study: Raw-read counts averaged over ten per unique TCR and UMI combination. General study findings and limits: There were more appearances of ubiquitous expanded tumor TCRs in blood at resection than at follow-up.

The source was PBMCs, collected at follow-up. The TCR was taken from a female donor with early-stage non-small cell lung cancer.

Here the CDR3 reads CASSLIGLANTGELFF. CDR3 DNA sequence: TGTGCCAGCAGCTTAATTGGACTAGCCAACACCGGGGAGCTGTTTTTT. The rearrangement joins TRBV7-2 to TRBJ2-2; 8 bases align to TRBD2. The CDR3 sequence is 16 residues long. Germline trimming cut 2 bases from V and 2 bases from J; bases unmatched to any gene: 4. In germline, CDR1 is SGHTA, CDR2 FQGNSA.